Listed below are T cell receptor beta chains from one sample, sequenced in a study of blood T cell repertoires in COVID-19. Profiled with immunoSEQ multiplex PCR; TCRdb holds only in-frame clones, not every one. The sample shows about 200,000 clones, 80% of them seen only once. Sequencing was done on a sample of PBMCs or T cells enriched from blood (not recorded which). All receptors come from a middle-aged woman with acute COVID-19. CDR3s include the opening cysteine and the closing phenylalanine or tryptophan.

TRBJ1-2	14	TRBV5-1	CASTSTQGVVGYTF
TRBJ2-1	17	TRBV25-1	CASSDGLQGYQYNEQFF
TRBJ1-2	17	TRBV28	CASSLRGTGGRIYGYTF
TRBJ1-1	15	TRBV5-1	CASSLGIQGGTEAFF
TRBJ2-2	16	TRBV30	CAWSVRMTSGTGELFF
TRBJ2-5	13	TRBV2	CASSAFGQETQYF
TRBJ2-5	14	TRBV5-1	CASSPVLGSGTQYF
TRBJ2-3	17	TRBV4-1	CASSQDGTSGATDTQYF
TRBJ1-1	15	TRBV19	CASSTGRGLDTEAFF
TRBJ2-3	17	TRBV7-2	CASSPGTSGAKRGTQYF
TRBJ2-5	11	TRBV24-1	CATSAGETQYF
TRBJ2-2	13	TRBV10-2	CASMSSGAGELFF
TRBJ2-7	15	TRBV27	CASSPNPGERNEQYF